The clone carrying this TCR beta chain has more than one count but fewer than ten. Its antigen is currently unknown. Primed by a sample-barcoded 5' primer and a J-beta primer mix, a second PCR proceeded for 7 to 11 cycles. Every cDNA was tagged by a template-switch adaptor with 12 random nucleotides. TCRdb analysed the 5' RACE reads with MiXCR anew, one entry per CDR3 protein. The profile covers some 1.7 million distinct CDR3 sequences, with 28% appearing a single time and over 7% taken by the ten largest. The entry originates in a study of blood T cells in healthy people across ages. Staff drew ten milliliters of peripheral blood from each donor. This CDR3 is 13 amino acids long. V was clipped by 7 bases and J by 0 bases; unmatched bases: 3. Germline V gene lookup returns CDR1 SGHVS and CDR2 FNYEAQ. General study results and limits: Naive T cell percentage strongly correlated with TCR beta diversity. CMV status of donors was unknown, possibly confounding expanded clonotype changes.

The clonotype was recovered from a woman aged 25 to 45 in good health. This sequence joins TRBV7-6 and TRBJ2-7; 7 bases fit TRBD1. Input material: blood. CDR3 bases: TGTGCCAGCATAGGGACAGACTCCTACGAGCAGTACTTC. Translating it yields CASIGTDSYEQYF.